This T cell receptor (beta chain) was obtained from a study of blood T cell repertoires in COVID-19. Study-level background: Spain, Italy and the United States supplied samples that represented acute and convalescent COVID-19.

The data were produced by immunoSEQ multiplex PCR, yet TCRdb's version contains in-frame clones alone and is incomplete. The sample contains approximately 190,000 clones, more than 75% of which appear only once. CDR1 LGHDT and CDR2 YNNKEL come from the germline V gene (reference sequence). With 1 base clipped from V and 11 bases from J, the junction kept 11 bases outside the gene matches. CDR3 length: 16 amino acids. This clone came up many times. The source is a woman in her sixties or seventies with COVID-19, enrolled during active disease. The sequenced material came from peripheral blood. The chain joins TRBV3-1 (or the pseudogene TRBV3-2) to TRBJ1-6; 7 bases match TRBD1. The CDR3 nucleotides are TGTGCCAGCAGCCAAGCTACGACAGGGATAGGAGCACCCCTCCACTTT. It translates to CASSQATTGIGAPLHF.